This T cell receptor (beta chain) was sequenced in a study of technical replicates of blood from a few donors. V was cut by 4 bases and J by 15 bases, with 19 bases left in between. Germline V gene lookup returns CDR1 SGHTA and CDR2 FQGNSA. The CDR3 spans 13 residues. Profiled with immunoSEQ multiplex PCR; TCRdb holds only in-frame clones, not every one. The table records some 66,000 clones, 70% to 90% of them present only once. This chain joins TRBV7-2 and TRBJ2-1; D call uncertain. The sequencing sample was made of PBMCs. The source of this sequence is a human donor in good health. Some clones in this sample may be carry-over from other donors' samples. The CDR3 is CASSSRSSTTGFF. CDR3 bases: TGTGCCAGCAGCTCAAGGAGCTCCACGACTGGGTTCTTC.